This T cell receptor beta chain was found in a study of T cell responses to AZD1222 COVID-19 vaccine. CDR1 is LNHDA, CDR2 SQIVND, per germline (reference sequence). The CDR3 has 15 residues. Trimming took 6 bases from V and 7 from J; bases not matched to a gene: 9. Study results and caveats: Regions left unmutated in variants are reportedly the target of nearly half of spike-specific TCRs.

Only in-frame clones appear in the TCRdb table, and some are missing; sequencing was by immunoSEQ multiplex PCR. Among 95,000 to 150,000 clones listed, around 90% were seen once. Comments on this clone: The antigen remains unidentified.

The rearrangement joins TRBV19 to TRBJ2-1; TRBD2 agrees at 10 bases. Here the sequenced sample was peripheral blood, taken 28 days after the second dose of the MenACWY control vaccine. The TCR was taken from an adult who received the MenACWY meningococcal vaccine as a control. The CDR3 DNA reads as TGTGCCAGTAGAGCGGGAGGGCCGATTGGTAATGAGCAGTTCTTC. Translating gives CASRAGGPIGNEQFF.